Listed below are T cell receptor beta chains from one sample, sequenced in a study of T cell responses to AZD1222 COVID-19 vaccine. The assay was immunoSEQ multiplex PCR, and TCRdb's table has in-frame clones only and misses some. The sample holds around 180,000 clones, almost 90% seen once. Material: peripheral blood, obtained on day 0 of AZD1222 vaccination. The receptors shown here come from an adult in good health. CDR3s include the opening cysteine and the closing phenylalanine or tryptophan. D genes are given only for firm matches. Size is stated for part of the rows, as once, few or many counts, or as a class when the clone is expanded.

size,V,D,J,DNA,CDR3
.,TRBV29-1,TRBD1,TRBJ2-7,TGCAGCGTACCGGGACAGGGCCATTACGAGCAGTACTTC,CSVPGQGHYEQYF
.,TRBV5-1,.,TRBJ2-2,TGCGCCAGCAGCTTGGCCACAGGATATACCGGGGAGCTGTTTTTT,CASSLATGYTGELFF
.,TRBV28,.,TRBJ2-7,TGTGCCAGCAGTTTAAAATTTAGGGCAGGGACCCACGAGCAGTACTTC,CASSLKFRAGTHEQYF
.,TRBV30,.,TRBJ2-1,TGTGCCTGGAGTGTGGAGCTAAATGAGCAGTTCTTC,CAWSVELNEQFF
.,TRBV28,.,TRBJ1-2,TGTGCCAGCACCTTGGGAGAAGAAAGAAACTATGGCTACACCTTC,CASTLGEERNYGYTF
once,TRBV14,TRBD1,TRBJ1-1,TGTGCCAGCAGCCCGGTCCCGGGACAGGGCTGGGTAGCTTTCTTT,CASSPVPGQGWVAFF
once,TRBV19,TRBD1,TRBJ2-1,TGTGCCAGTAGTTCCGACAGGGGCTCCTACAATGAGCAGTTCTTC,CASSSDRGSYNEQFF
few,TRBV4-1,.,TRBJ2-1,TGCGCCAGCAGCCAAGGAGCCAATGAGCAGTTCTTC,CASSQGANEQFF
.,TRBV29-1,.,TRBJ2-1,TGCAGCGTGAGAAGAGAGGCCTACAATGAGCAGTTCTTC,CSVRREAYNEQFF
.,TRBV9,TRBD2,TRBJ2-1,TGTGCCAGCAGCGTTTTTAGCGGGAGCTCCTACAATGAGCAGTTCTTC,CASSVFSGSSYNEQFF
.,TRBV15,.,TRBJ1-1,TGTGCCACCAGCGACGTCGGGGGGGCTGAAACTGAAGCTTTCTTT,CATSDVGGAETEAFF
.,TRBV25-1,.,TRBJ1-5,TGTGCCAGCAGTGATTCGGACTTCAATCAGCCCCAGCATTTT,CASSDSDFNQPQHF
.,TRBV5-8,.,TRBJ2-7,TGTGCCAGCAGCTTGGGGGGGGTTGGGATCTACGAGCAGTACTTC,CASSLGGVGIYEQYF
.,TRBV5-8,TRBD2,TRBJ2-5,TGTGCCAGCAGCTTTACCCGGACTAGCGGGGGGGCCATCCAAGAGACCCAGTACTTC,CASSFTRTSGGAIQETQYF
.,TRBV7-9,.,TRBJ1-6,TGTGCCAGCAGCTCCCGTTCTTGGGCACCCCTCCACTTT,CASSSRSWAPLHF
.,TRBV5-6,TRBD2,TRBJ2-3,TGTGCCAGCAGCCCGACTAGCGGGGACACAGATACGCAGTATTTT,CASSPTSGDTDTQYF
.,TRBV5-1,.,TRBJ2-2,TGCGCCAGCAACACAGAAAACACCGGGGAGCTGTTTTTT,CASNTENTGELFF
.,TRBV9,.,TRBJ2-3,TGTGCCAGCAGCCCTTATCTTGCCAGGGCAGATACGCAGTATTTT,CASSPYLARADTQYF
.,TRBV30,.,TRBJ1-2,TGTGCCTGGAGAGAAGGGGCTAACTATGGCTACACCTTC,CAWREGANYGYTF
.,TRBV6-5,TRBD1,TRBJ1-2,TGTGCCAGCAGGAACAGGGGGGCGCTTTATGGCTACACCTTC,CASRNRGALYGYTF